A selection of T cell receptor beta chains follows, all from one sample in a study of blood T cell repertoires in COVID-19. Clones were read by immunoSEQ multiplex PCR, and TCRdb kept only the in-frame ones, dropping some. The profile shows fewer than 150,000 clones, about 85% of them singletons. What was sequenced was peripheral blood. Receptor source: a human donor in a cohort sampled during active COVID-19. The CDR3 runs from the conserved cysteine through the conserved F or W. The D gene is left open where the match is weak. The size entry is marked missing in some rows and otherwise reads once, few, many or a size class.

CDR3 protein: CASRQSNQPQHF
CDR3 DNA: TGTGCCAGCAGGCAGAGCAATCAGCCCCAGCATTTT
V gene: TRBV2
CDR3 length: 12
D gene: -
clone size: few
J gene: TRBJ1-5

CDR3 protein: CASSLVGRETQYF
CDR3 DNA: TGTGCCAGCAGCTTAGTTGGGAGGGAGACCCAGTACTTC
V gene: TRBV7-8
CDR3 length: 13
D gene: -
clone size: -
J gene: TRBJ2-5

CDR3 protein: CASSPAGTSNQPQHF
CDR3 DNA: TGTGCCAGCAGTCCCGCGGGGACTAGCAATCAGCCCCAGCATTTT
V gene: TRBV28
CDR3 length: 15
D gene: -
clone size: -
J gene: TRBJ1-5

CDR3 protein: CASSFRQGDGNTIYF
CDR3 DNA: TGTGCCAGCAGCTTCCGACAGGGCGATGGAAACACCATATATTTT
V gene: TRBV9
CDR3 length: 15
D gene: TRBD1
clone size: -
J gene: TRBJ1-3

CDR3 protein: CASSFSQLNTEAFF
CDR3 DNA: TGTGCCAGCAGCTTTAGCCAACTGAACACTGAAGCTTTCTTT
V gene: TRBV7-9
CDR3 length: 14
D gene: -
clone size: -
J gene: TRBJ1-1

CDR3 protein: CASGALATRVTGELFF
CDR3 DNA: TGTGCCAGCGGGGCCCTAGCGACTAGAGTCACCGGGGAGCTGTTTTTT
V gene: TRBV28
CDR3 length: 16
D gene: -
clone size: once
J gene: TRBJ2-2

CDR3 protein: CASSLRGGTDTQYF
CDR3 DNA: TGTGCCAGCAGTTTAAGGGGAGGTACAGATACGCAGTATTTT
V gene: TRBV28
CDR3 length: 14
D gene: -
clone size: -
J gene: TRBJ2-3

CDR3 protein: CASSPVEESSGNTIYF
CDR3 DNA: TGTGCCAGCTCACCGGTAGAGGAGAGCTCTGGAAACACCATATATTTT
V gene: TRBV18
CDR3 length: 16
D gene: -
clone size: -
J gene: TRBJ1-3

CDR3 protein: CASSSPDRAQRNTEAFF
CDR3 DNA: TGTGCCAGCAGCAGTCCTGACAGGGCTCAAAGAAACACTGAAGCTTTCTTT
V gene: TRBV5-4
CDR3 length: 17
D gene: TRBD1
clone size: -
J gene: TRBJ1-1

CDR3 protein: CASSQGLADSEQYF
CDR3 DNA: TGTGCCAGCTCACAGGGACTAGCGGATTCGGAGCAGTACTTC
V gene: TRBV18
CDR3 length: 14
D gene: TRBD2
clone size: -
J gene: TRBJ2-7

CDR3 protein: CASSRTTGGSIGTQYF
CDR3 DNA: TGTGCCAGCAGTCGAACGACAGGGGGATCCATCGGTACGCAGTATTTT
V gene: TRBV28
CDR3 length: 16
D gene: TRBD1
clone size: -
J gene: TRBJ2-3